These 11 T cell receptor beta chains were all obtained from the same sample, sequenced in a study of memory CD4+ T cells and cytomegalovirus serostatus. Single viable CD3+CD4+CD8-CD45RO+ cells were sorted as the memory CD4+ T cells. Data came from immunoSEQ multiplex PCR; TCRdb stores just in-frame clones and leaves some out. The sample includes 61,000 or so clones, over 70% of them seen just once. The sequencing sample was made of memory CD4+ T cells from blood. The receptor set was obtained from an adult in good health and CMV-seronegative. Some clones in this sample may be carry-over from other donors' samples.

V usage is TRBV27 and J usage is TRBJ2-6; D is perhaps TRBD2 (5 bases). The CDR3 is 16 amino acids. Deletions cut 8 bases from V and 1 base from J, with 15 bases between. Germline V gives CDR1 MNHEY, CDR2 SMNVEV (reference sequence). CDR3 protein: CASGPSGTSGANVLTF. The CDR3 DNA reads TGTGCCAGCGGGCCAAGCGGTACGTCTGGGGCCAACGTCCTGACTTTC.

The rearrangement links TRBV5-1 to TRBJ2-5; 10 bases line up with TRBD2. The ends lost 4 bases at V and 2 bases at J; junction bases unmatched: 8. The length of the CDR3 is 16 residues. The germline V gene encodes CDR1 SGHRS and CDR2 YFSETQ. CDR3 in amino acids: CASSPGTSATQETQYF. CDR3 nucleotides: TGCGCCAGCAGCCCCGGGACTAGCGCAACACAAGAGACCCAGTACTTC.

The J gene is TRBJ1-2, the V gene TRBV29-1; D possibly corresponds to TRBD1 (6 bases). Trimming left V 1 base short and J 8 bases short, with 17 bases between. Germline V gene data show CDR1 as SQVTM and CDR2 as ANQGSEA. The CDR3 is 14 amino acids. The CDR3 loop reads CSVEGTAGANGYTF. DNA for the CDR3: TGCAGCGTTGAAGGAACGGCGGGGGCTAACGGCTACACCTTC.

V and J are TRBV7-8 and TRBJ2-5, with D unclear. The V end lost 3 bases, the J end lost 6 bases, and 2 bases lay between the germline ends. Germline V gives CDR1 SGHVS, CDR2 FQNEAQ. The length of the CDR3 is 10 residues. The CDR3 spells CASSFKTQYF. The CDR3, as DNA: TGTGCCAGCAGCTTTAAGACCCAGTACTTC.

This clone occurred a few times. The chain has TRBV7-2 and TRBJ2-2; D might be TRBD2 (6 bases). Germline CDR1 SGHTA, CDR2 FQGNSA. Between the trimmed V and J ends, which lost 3 bases and 3 bases, there was a span of 8 bases. This CDR3 has 14 amino acids. The CDR3 loop is CASSFSGDTGELFF. As DNA, the CDR3 is TGTGCCAGCAGCTTTAGCGGTGACACCGGGGAGCTGTTTTTT.

The gene calls are TRBV30 and TRBJ2-2, with a possible D match to TRBD2 (6 bases). In germline, CDR1 is GTSNPN, CDR2 SVGIG (reference sequence). This CDR3 contains 13 residues. DNA of the CDR3: TGTGCGGTGGCGGGGAGGAACACCGGGGAGCTGTTTTTT. Translation gives CAVAGRNTGELFF.

The V gene is TRBV9, the J gene TRBJ2-5; 10 nucleotides line up with TRBD1. The CDR3 is 16 amino acids. Unmatched junction bases numbered 12, after V lost 5 bases and J lost 5 bases. Germline lookup yields CDR1 SGDLS and CDR2 YYNGEE. CDR3 amino acids: CASSARQGAPGETQYF. In DNA, the CDR3 is TGTGCCAGCAGTGCCCGACAGGGGGCGCCGGGGGAGACCCAGTACTTC. Full variable domain (outside the CDR3, taken from reference TRBV9 and TRBJ2-5): DSGVTQTPKHLITATGQRVTLRCSPRSGDLSVYWYQQSLDQGLQFLIQYYNGEERAKGNILERFSAQQFPDLHSELNLSSLELGDSALYFCASSARQGAPGETQYFGPGTRLLVL.

V usage is TRBV7-2 and J usage is TRBJ2-7; 9 bases map to TRBD2. Unmatched junction bases numbered 5, after V lost 3 bases and J lost 2 bases. Germline lookup yields CDR1 SGHTA and CDR2 FQGNSA. The CDR3 spans 15 residues. The CDR3 region is CASSFGLATPYEQYF. In DNA, the CDR3 is TGTGCCAGCAGCTTTGGACTAGCGACCCCCTACGAGCAGTACTTC.

The chain has TRBV7-9 and TRBJ1-2; D may be TRBD1 (6 bases). Trimming pared 5 bases from V and 4 bases from J, leaving 20 bases between. The CDR3 is made up of 16 amino acids. The germline V gene encodes CDR1 SEHNR and CDR2 FQNEAQ (reference sequence). The CDR3 DNA follows: TGTGCCAGCAGCCCAGAGGGGGGCAGGGGCGGCTATGGCTACACCTTC. It specifies CASSPEGGRGGYGYTF.

The rearrangement links TRBV5-6 to TRBJ2-3; D possibly corresponds to TRBD2 (6 bases). Trimming took off 4 bases at V and 6 bases at J, with 15 bases between the two ends. CDR1 and CDR2 from the germline V gene are SGHDT and YYEEEE. This CDR3 has 14 amino acids. The DNA for the CDR3 is TGTGCCAGCAGCCCGGACTACCTGACGGATACGCAGTATTTT. This encodes CASSPDYLTDTQYF.

The chain links TRBV7-2 to TRBJ1-2; 7 nucleotides match TRBD1. The junction had 10 bases not matched to a gene; V was cut back by 4 bases and J by 2 bases. Germline values: CDR1 SGHTA, CDR2 FQGNSA. The CDR3 spans 16 residues. The CDR3 DNA reads TGTGCCAGCAGCTCCAGCCCTTCGACAGGGAACTATGGCTACACCTTC. Protein sequence: CASSSSPSTGNYGYTF.